The entry below describes one TCR beta chain. The CDR3 consists of 12 residues. The V and J ends lost 7 bases and 4 bases respectively, with 9 bases between them. Germline lookup yields CDR1 MNHEY and CDR2 SMNVEV (reference sequence). Assay: immunoSEQ multiplex PCR; the TCRdb copy retains only in-frame clones and omits some. The table lists roughly 300,000 clones, 89% of them singletons. The source of the sample is a study of blood T cell repertoires in COVID-19. Sequences were obtained from peripheral blood. This chain uses TRBV27 with TRBJ2-3; a possible D gene is TRBD2 (5 bases). This receptor was obtained from a woman in her 30s with COVID-19, enrolled during active disease. The CDR3: CASNGNSDTQYF. The CDR3 DNA is TGTGCCAGCAACGGGAACTCAGATACGCAGTATTTT.